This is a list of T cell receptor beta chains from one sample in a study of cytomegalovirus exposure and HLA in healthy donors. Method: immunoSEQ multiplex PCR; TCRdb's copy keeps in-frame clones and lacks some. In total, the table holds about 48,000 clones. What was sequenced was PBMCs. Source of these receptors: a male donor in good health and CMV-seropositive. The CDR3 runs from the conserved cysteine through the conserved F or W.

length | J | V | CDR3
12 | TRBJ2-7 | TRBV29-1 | CSVRVGGYEQYF
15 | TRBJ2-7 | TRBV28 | CASSTPAGSTYEQYF
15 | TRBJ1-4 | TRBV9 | CASSRAWGVDEKLFF
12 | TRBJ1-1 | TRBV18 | CASSPPSTQAFF
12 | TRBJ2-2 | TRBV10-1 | CATAFRTGELFF
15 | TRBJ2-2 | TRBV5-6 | CASSFGGLATGELFF
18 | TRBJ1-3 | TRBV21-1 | CASSKGWDTLPSGNTIYF
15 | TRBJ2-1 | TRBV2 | CASSPGQGFYNEQFF
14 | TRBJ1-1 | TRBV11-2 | CASSPLVGYTEAFF
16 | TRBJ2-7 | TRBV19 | CASSTPRDSARWEQYF
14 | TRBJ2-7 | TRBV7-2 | CASSLVPGSYEQYF
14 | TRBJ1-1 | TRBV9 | CASSAGTGDTEAFF
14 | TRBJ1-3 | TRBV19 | CASSPRVAGNTIYF
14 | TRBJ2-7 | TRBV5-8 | CASSLWQGNYEQYF
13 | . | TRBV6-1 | CASAQGAGYEQYF
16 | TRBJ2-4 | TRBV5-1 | CASSLQGLGAKNIQYF
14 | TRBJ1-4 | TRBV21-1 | CASSSRIHSEKLFF
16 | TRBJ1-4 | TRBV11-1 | CASSPGQGFIEEKLFF
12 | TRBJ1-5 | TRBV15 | CATSRGGQPQHF
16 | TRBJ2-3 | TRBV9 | CASSVELAALTDTQYF
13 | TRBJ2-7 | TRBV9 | CASSLLEGGEQYF
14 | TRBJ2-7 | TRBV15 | CATSRDPRGPEQYF
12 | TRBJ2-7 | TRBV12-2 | CASRVAFGEQYF
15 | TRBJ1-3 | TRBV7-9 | CASSFQGGVGNTIYF
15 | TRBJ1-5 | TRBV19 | CASSTRQGARQPQHF
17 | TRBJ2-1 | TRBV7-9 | CASSFTLGLAGDNEQFF
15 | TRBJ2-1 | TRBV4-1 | CASSPGQGVYNEQFF
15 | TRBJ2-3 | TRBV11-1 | CASSFGSGGSDTQYF
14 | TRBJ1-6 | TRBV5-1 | CASSRGQNNSPLHF
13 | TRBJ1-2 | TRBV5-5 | CASSPDSNYGYTF
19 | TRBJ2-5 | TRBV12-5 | CASGLAPIGTGGFQETQYF
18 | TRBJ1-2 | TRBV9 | CASNPANGDRVDVQGYTF
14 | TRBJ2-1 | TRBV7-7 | CASSLSGSRNEQFF
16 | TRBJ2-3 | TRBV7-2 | CASSLVAGGPGFAQYF
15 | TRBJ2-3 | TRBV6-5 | CASSRGRISTDTQYF
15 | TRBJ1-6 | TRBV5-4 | CASSLEVGANSPLHF
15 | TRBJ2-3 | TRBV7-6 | CASSLKSQSTDTQYF